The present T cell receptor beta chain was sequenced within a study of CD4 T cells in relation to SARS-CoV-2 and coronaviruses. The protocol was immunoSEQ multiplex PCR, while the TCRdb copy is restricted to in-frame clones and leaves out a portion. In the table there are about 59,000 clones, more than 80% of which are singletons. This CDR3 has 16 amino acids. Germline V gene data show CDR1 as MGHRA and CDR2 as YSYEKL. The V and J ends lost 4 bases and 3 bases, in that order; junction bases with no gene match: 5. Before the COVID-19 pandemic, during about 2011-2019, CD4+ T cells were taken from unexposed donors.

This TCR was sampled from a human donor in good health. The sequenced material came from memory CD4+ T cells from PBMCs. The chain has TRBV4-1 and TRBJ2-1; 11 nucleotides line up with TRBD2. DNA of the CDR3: TGCGCCAGCAGCCGCCCACTAGCGGGAGACTACAATGAGCAGTTCTTC. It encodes CASSRPLAGDYNEQFF.